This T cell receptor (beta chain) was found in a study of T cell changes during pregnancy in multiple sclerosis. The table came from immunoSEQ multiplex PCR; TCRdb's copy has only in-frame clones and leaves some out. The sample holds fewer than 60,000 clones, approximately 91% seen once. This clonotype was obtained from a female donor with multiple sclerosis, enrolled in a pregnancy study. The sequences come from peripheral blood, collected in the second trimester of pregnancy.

CDR3 region: CASRYGVNSNQPQHF. DNA for the CDR3: TGCGCCAGCAGGTACGGAGTTAATAGCAATCAGCCCCAGCATTTT. The V gene is TRBV5-1, the J gene TRBJ1-5; D not resolved. V shed 5 bases and J shed 0 bases, with 12 bases lying between them. The germline gives CDR1 SGHRS, CDR2 YFSETQ. The CDR3 covers 15 residues.